Listed below are T cell receptor beta chains from one sample, sequenced in a study of response to subunit inactivated influenza vaccine. TCRdb itself ran the RT-PCR reads through MiXCR, one entry per CDR3 protein. The table has 650,000 to 800,000 distinct CDR3 sequences, approximately 15% seen once; the top ten hold around 7%. The material was PBMCs from blood, obtained 14 to 15 days before vaccination. The receptors stem from a man aged 45-65 years who received an inactivated influenza vaccine. The conserved cysteine and the conserved F or W are not part of the CDR3 here. Each record gives: V gene, CDR3 protein.

v_gene: TRBV29-1; CDR3aa: SGGFFRDSPYNEQF
v_gene: TRBV20-1; CDR3aa: SATHTSGSTDTQY
v_gene: TRBV4-3; CDR3aa: ASSQDWARRTEAF
v_gene: TRBV12-3/TRBV12-4; CDR3aa: ASSPKGGFRANEQF
v_gene: TRBV12-3/TRBV12-4; CDR3aa: ASRLTHSEQY
v_gene: TRBV11-2; CDR3aa: ASSFPSGRELF
v_gene: TRBV14; CDR3aa: ASSQKGLQRPPTDTQY
v_gene: TRBV30; CDR3aa: AWSISETFYNEQF
v_gene: TRBV28; CDR3aa: ATHGFVGANVLT
v_gene: TRBV27; CDR3aa: ASSFRQDGVTQY
v_gene: TRBV30; CDR3aa: AWSVQWSSGNTIY
v_gene: TRBV5-1; CDR3aa: ASSLERHAEAF
v_gene: TRBV7-2; CDR3aa: ASSRTRVGELF
v_gene: TRBV12-3/TRBV12-4; CDR3aa: ASSFRRETYEQY
v_gene: TRBV4-3; CDR3aa: ATQREIQRYSNQPQH
v_gene: TRBV28; CDR3aa: ATLGREKETQY
v_gene: TRBV7-8; CDR3aa: ASSSLGRGNSPLH
v_gene: TRBV4-3; CDR3aa: ASSRVLGLAGGTDTQY
v_gene: TRBV7-2; CDR3aa: ASSRDRVNEQY
v_gene: TRBV30; CDR3aa: AWSPTGTEAF
v_gene: TRBV20-1; CDR3aa: SATGGHTDTQY
v_gene: TRBV3-1; CDR3aa: ASSHGLYEQY
v_gene: TRBV10-3; CDR3aa: AIRGQGKTDTQY
v_gene: TRBV28; CDR3aa: ASSPVGMGTQY
v_gene: TRBV20-1; CDR3aa: SASWDAKSGNTIY
v_gene: TRBV12-3/TRBV12-4; CDR3aa: ASSLISSGGTGRETQY
v_gene: TRBV7-9; CDR3aa: ASTRGDRPAYEQY
v_gene: TRBV7-9; CDR3aa: ASSFQAGPDTQY
v_gene: TRBV5-6; CDR3aa: ASSLGTSGTGAQY
v_gene: TRBV12-3/TRBV12-4; CDR3aa: ASSPGQRRGDYGYT
v_gene: TRBV20-1; CDR3aa: SARWAASEKLF
v_gene: TRBV20-1; CDR3aa: CASSQWGTASDTQY
v_gene: TRBV4-3; CDR3aa: ASSQVLFSVAKNIQY
v_gene: TRBV14; CDR3aa: ASSRRTSSYEQY
v_gene: TRBV3-1; CDR3aa: ASSQAAADNEQF
v_gene: TRBV7-6; CDR3aa: ASSSGWGPTYEQY
v_gene: TRBV11-2; CDR3aa: ASSFGQGGSYEQY
v_gene: TRBV27; CDR3aa: ASSPAAPSYEQY
v_gene: TRBV11-2; CDR3aa: ASTLGASGTNEQF
v_gene: TRBV6-6; CDR3aa: ASRTGQLYEQY
v_gene: TRBV6-2/TRBV6-3; CDR3aa: ASSYIRVGELF
v_gene: TRBV3-1; CDR3aa: ASSQDGTGWYEQY
v_gene: TRBV6-2/TRBV6-3; CDR3aa: ASSAGEAYEQY
v_gene: TRBV7-2; CDR3aa: ASRSTAQRGNIQY
v_gene: TRBV20-1; CDR3aa: SARVPSSGANVLT
v_gene: TRBV2; CDR3aa: ASSRPGTGSTDTQY
v_gene: TRBV27; CDR3aa: ASSSTRQGGGHNSPLH
v_gene: TRBV9; CDR3aa: ASSVGAGANTDTQY
v_gene: TRBV27; CDR3aa: ATSTRAAGSLAF
v_gene: TRBV6-5; CDR3aa: ASSYGGDFNRNTEAF
v_gene: TRBV28; CDR3aa: ASSIPPWTGGYEQY
v_gene: TRBV27; CDR3aa: ASSLPSGGADYNEQF
v_gene: TRBV10-3; CDR3aa: AIGIDSLALATQY
v_gene: TRBV27; CDR3aa: ASSFAGTSYNEQF